This T cell receptor beta chain was recovered during a study of blood T cell repertoires in COVID-19. Study overall: Whether acute or convalescent, the COVID-19 samples came from the United States, Italy and Spain. Sample material is recorded as cDNA or gDNA derived from T cells, B-cell-depleted T cells, or PBMCs.

Patients of the Seattle cohort, enrolled during active infection, were followed longitudinally. The CDR3 is 14 amino acids. CDR1 KGHDR and CDR2 SFDVKD come from the germline V gene. V lost 10 bases to trimming and J lost 6 bases, with 19 bases between them. TCRdb keeps only in-frame clones here, not all; method: immunoSEQ multiplex PCR. The sample contains about 350,000 clones, approximately 86% of which appear only once. The specimen was peripheral blood. This chain connects TRBV24-1 to TRBJ2-3; TRBD1 is a possible D gene (6 bases). The clonotype was recovered from a woman aged 60-75 years with COVID-19, enrolled during active disease. The CDR3 coding sequence is TGTGCCACGTCCCCCCCAGGGGTACGGGATACGCAGTATTTT. Translating gives CATSPPGVRDTQYF.